Following are 3 T cell receptor beta chains from one sample sequenced in a study of beta chain features in type 1 diabetes. cDNA synthesis used the whole RNA isolate, giving expressed TCRB sequences. Measured with immunoSEQ multiplex PCR; TCRdb has only the in-frame clones, and not every one. The sample gives roughly 170,000 clones, about 12% of which show up once; 0.55% to 0.8% is in the top ten. The sequencing sample was made of central memory CD4+ T cells from blood. These receptors were obtained from a woman aged 18-35 years in good health.

The chain couples TRBV29-1 to TRBJ1-2, with 7 bases aligning to TRBD1. The germline CDR1 and CDR2 sequences are SQVTM and ANQGSEA. J gave up 6 bases and V 6 bases, and 7 bases lay outside the gene matches. The CDR3 runs 12 residues. The CDR3 DNA follows: TGCAGCGTCCTCGGACAGGTGGATGGCTACACCTTC. As protein: CSVLGQVDGYTF.

This clone was found a few times. This chain links TRBV4-3 with TRBJ2-1; 11 bases line up with TRBD1. Trimming removed 2 bases from V and 10 bases from J; junction bases left unmatched: 13. The CDR3 is 17 amino acids. CDR1 is LGHNA and CDR2 is YSLEER in the germline V gene. CDR3 coding DNA: TGCGCCAGCAGCCAAACCATTGGACAGGGGGCAGTATTGGAGCAGTTCTTC. This sequence encodes CASSQTIGQGAVLEQFF.

This clone was seen a few times. The rearrangement links TRBV30 to TRBJ2-5, with 14 nucleotides matching TRBD2. The length of the CDR3 is 15 residues. Per the germline V gene, CDR1 is GTSNPN and CDR2 is SVGIG (reference sequence). Trimming at V came to 5 bases and at J to 5 bases, leaving 7 bases not matched to a gene. CDR3 coding DNA: TGTGCCTGGTCGGGACTAGCGGGAGTGGGGGAGACCCAGTACTTC. Protein sequence: CAWSGLAGVGETQYF.